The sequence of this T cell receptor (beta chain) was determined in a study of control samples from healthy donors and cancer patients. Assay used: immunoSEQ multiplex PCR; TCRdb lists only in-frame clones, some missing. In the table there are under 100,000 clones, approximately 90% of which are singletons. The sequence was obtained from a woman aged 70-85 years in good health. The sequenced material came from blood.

CDR3 region: CASSFSPGGDYGYTF. CDR3 DNA sequence: TGTGCCAGCAGCTTCTCCCCAGGGGGAGACTATGGCTACACCTTC. The chain has TRBV5-6 and TRBJ1-2; 7 bases are shared with TRBD1. The ends lost 2 bases at V and 3 bases at J; junction bases unmatched: 7. The CDR3 extends over 15 amino acids. The V gene's germline CDR1 is SGHDT and CDR2 YYEEEE.